These T cell receptor beta chains were read from a single sample in a study of T cells in narcolepsy. TCRdb's table, derived via immunoSEQ multiplex PCR, lists solely in-frame clones and lacks some. Of over 30,000 clones listed, approximately 85% are singletons. Sequencing was performed on CD45RA- memory CD4+ T cells from PBMCs. These TCRs come from a human donor with narcolepsy. CDR3s include the opening cysteine and the closing phenylalanine or tryptophan. The D gene is left open where the match is weak. The size entry is marked missing in some rows and otherwise reads once, few, many or a size class.

>.|TRBJ2-5|TRBV6-5|.
TGTGCCAGCAGTTACTTCGGCGGGCTGGACCAAGAGACCCAGTACTTC
CASSYFGGLDQETQYF
>.|TRBJ2-3|TRBV5-8|.
TGTGCCAGCAGCTTAGTCTGGGATACGCAGTATTTT
CASSLVWDTQYF
>.|TRBJ2-7|TRBV7-3|.
TGTGCCAGCAGCTTAACAGGGGGTAGGAACGAGCAGTACTTC
CASSLTGGRNEQYF
>.|TRBJ1-2|TRBV2|.
TGTGCCAGCAGTTACGGGGGGGTCTATGGCTACACCTTC
CASSYGGVYGYTF
>.|TRBJ2-3|TRBV14|.
TGTGCCAGCAGCCAAGACTCGGCGGGGACTAGCACAGATACGCAGTATTTT
CASSQDSAGTSTDTQYF
>.|TRBJ2-3|TRBV15|.
TGTGCCACCAGCAGATCCTATACAGATACGCAGTATTTT
CATSRSYTDTQYF
>.|TRBJ2-7|TRBV2|.
TGTGCCAGCAGTGAAAATCCCTCCTTGAGCTCCTACGGGCAGTACTTC
CASSENPSLSSYGQYF
>once|TRBJ2-2|TRBV30|.
TGTGCCTGGTCCCGGGCAGTGCCCGGGGAGCTGTTTTTT
CAWSRAVPGELFF
>few|TRBJ1-2|TRBV7-9|.
TGTGCCAGCAGCTTAGGGGAATCTAACTATGGCTACACCTTC
CASSLGESNYGYTF
>few|TRBJ2-7|TRBV2|TRBD2
TGTGCCAGCAAGGGGGGACTAGCGGACCCTTACGAGCAGTACTTC
CASKGGLADPYEQYF
>.|TRBJ1-2|TRBV6-5|TRBD1
TGTGCCAGCAGTTACGACAGGGGGCTGAGTGGCTACACCTTC
CASSYDRGLSGYTF
>.|TRBJ2-7|TRBV20-1|.
TGCAGTGCTAGAGGACCGAACGAGCAGTACTTC
CSARGPNEQYF
>.|TRBJ2-1|TRBV6-4|.
TGTGCCAGCAGTGCCGTCGGGGGCGATGAGCAGTTCTTC
CASSAVGGDEQFF
>.|TRBJ1-4|TRBV10-3|TRBD1
TGTGCCTCCGCGGCAGGGGGAAATGAAAAACTGTTTTTT
CASAAGGNEKLFF
>.|TRBJ2-1|TRBV20-1|.
TGCAGTGCCGCGGACGCACATGAGCAGTTCTTC
CSAADAHEQFF
>once|TRBJ1-1|TRBV30|.
TGTGCCTGGAGTTTAGGGGGAACCCAGAACACTGAAGCTTTCTTT
CAWSLGGTQNTEAFF
>.|TRBJ2-2|TRBV7-2|TRBD1
TGTGCCAGCTCACGGGGACAGGCAGAAACCGGGGAGCTGTTTTTT
CASSRGQAETGELFF
>.|TRBJ1-1|TRBV6-1|.
TGTGCCGGATATGGGGGGAAGGGCCCTGAAGCTTTCTTT
CAGYGGKGPEAFF
>.|TRBJ2-6|TRBV4-1|.
TGCGCCAGCAGCCAACTGCCTACAGGGGGGGTCTCTGGGGCCAACGTCCTGACTTTC
CASSQLPTGGVSGANVLTF
>.|TRBJ1-1|TRBV4-2|.
TGTGCCAGCAGCCTCGACTGGAACACTGAAGCTTTCTTT
CASSLDWNTEAFF
>.|TRBJ2-2|TRBV7-3|.
TGTGCCAGCAGCCGAAGGATCGCGAACACCGGGGAGCTGTTTTTT
CASSRRIANTGELFF
>.|TRBJ2-5|TRBV14|.
TGTGCCAGCAGCCCTCAGGGGGAGACCCAGTACTTC
CASSPQGETQYF
>.|TRBJ2-3|TRBV12-5|.
TGTGCTAGTGCTCAAGGGGGGGGAGGCACAGATACGCAGTATTTT
CASAQGGGGTDTQYF
>.|TRBJ2-3|TRBV4-3|.
TGCGCCAGCAGCCAAGCTCCTTGGCAGGGGCAGTATTTT
CASSQAPWQGQYF
>.|TRBJ1-2|TRBV28|TRBD1
TGTGCCAGCAGCCCTGGGACAGGGATAAATGGCTACACCTTC
CASSPGTGINGYTF
>.|TRBJ2-5|TRBV9|.
TGTGCCAGCAGCGCCCCGGGGTCGATACAAGAGACCCAGTACTTC
CASSAPGSIQETQYF
>.|TRBJ1-2|TRBV10-1|.
TGCGCCAGCAGTGGTCAGGGACCCTCCACCTTC
CASSGQGPSTF
>.|TRBJ1-1|TRBV9|TRBD1
TGTGCCAGCAGCGTAGGGACAGGGGGCGCAAAGGGTAGGAACACTGAAGCTTTCTTT
CASSVGTGGAKGRNTEAFF
>.|TRBJ1-2|TRBV7-2|.
TGTGCCAGCAGCTGGGGGGATTTGGGCTACACCTTC
CASSWGDLGYTF
>.|TRBJ1-1|TRBV7-9|.
TGTGCCAGCAGCTTAGTAGGGGACACTGAAGCTTTCTTT
CASSLVGDTEAFF
>.|TRBJ1-3|TRBV9|.
TGTGCCAGCAGCGATGGGGCGGGAAACACCATATATTTT
CASSDGAGNTIYF
>.|TRBJ1-1|TRBV6-5|.
TGTGCCAGCCCAACCCCCTCAGTGAACACTGAAGCTTTCTTT
CASPTPSVNTEAFF
>.|TRBJ2-3|TRBV18|TRBD1
TGTGCCAGCTCACTGGACAGGGGATTCACAGATACGCAGTATTTT
CASSLDRGFTDTQYF
>.|TRBJ1-1|TRBV11-2|.
TGTGCCAGCAGCTTAGGTGGAGGGGAAGCTTTCTTT
CASSLGGGEAFF
>.|TRBJ1-5|TRBV19|TRBD1
TGTGCCAGTAGCGGACAGGGCGGCAATCAGCCCCAGCATTTT
CASSGQGGNQPQHF
>.|TRBJ2-6|TRBV27|TRBD1
TGTGCCAGCAGCCCTTCGACAGGGGGCGGGGGGGCCAACGTCCTGACTTTC
CASSPSTGGGGANVLTF
>.|TRBJ2-1|TRBV7-9|.
TGTGCCAGCAGTCCAGGGTCCCGGGGGTACAATGAGCAGTTCTTC
CASSPGSRGYNEQFF
>.|TRBJ1-4|TRBV27|.
TGTGCCAGCAGTTCGAAGGGGTTGACTAATGAAAAACTGTTTTTT
CASSSKGLTNEKLFF
>.|TRBJ1-1|TRBV2|.
TGTGCCAGCAGTGGCCAATCTACCATGGGAGCTTTCTTT
CASSGQSTMGAFF
>.|TRBJ2-5|TRBV7-8|TRBD2
TGTGCCAGCAGCCTAAGCGGGGGTAGCGAGACCCAGTACTTC
CASSLSGGSETQYF
>few|TRBJ1-2|TRBV19|.
TGTGCCAGTACCAGCATGGTTGGGCTTGGCTACACCTTC
CASTSMVGLGYTF
>few|TRBJ2-7|TRBV11-3|.
TGTGCCAGCAGCTTAGGGCAGGGGCCCACCTACGAGCAGTACTTC
CASSLGQGPTYEQYF
>.|TRBJ2-4|TRBV13|TRBD2
TGTGCCAGCAGCGGACTAGCGGCACCCGCCAAAAACATTCAGTACTTC
CASSGLAAPAKNIQYF
>.|TRBJ1-1|TRBV9|TRBD1
TGTGCCAGCAGCGTAGTGGGACAGGGCACTGAAGCTTTCTTT
CASSVVGQGTEAFF
>.|TRBJ1-2|TRBV6-1|.
TGTGCCAGCAGTGAATCGGGTTATGGCTACACCTTC
CASSESGYGYTF
>.|TRBJ1-5|TRBV28|.
TGTGCCAGCAGTCAACCGGACCAGCCCCAGCATTTT
CASSQPDQPQHF
>.|TRBJ1-5|TRBV6-1|.
TGTGCCAGCAGTGTTGGAAATCAGCCCCAGCATTTT
CASSVGNQPQHF
>.|TRBJ1-2|TRBV9|.
TGTGCCAGCAGCGGTATTGGTTATGTCACTACCCATGGCTACACCTTC
CASSGIGYVTTHGYTF
>.|TRBJ2-7|TRBV6-1|TRBD1
TGTGCCAGCAGTAAGCCGGGACAGGGCTCCTACGAGCAGTACTTC
CASSKPGQGSYEQYF
>once|TRBJ2-5|TRBV5-1|.
TGCGCCAGCAGCTTTTCGGGCACGACCAAAGAGACCCAGTACTTC
CASSFSGTTKETQYF
>few|TRBJ1-5|TRBV10-3|.
TGTGCCATCAGGTCCGCCTCGGGCGGTAGCAATCAGCCCCAGCATTTT
CAIRSASGGSNQPQHF